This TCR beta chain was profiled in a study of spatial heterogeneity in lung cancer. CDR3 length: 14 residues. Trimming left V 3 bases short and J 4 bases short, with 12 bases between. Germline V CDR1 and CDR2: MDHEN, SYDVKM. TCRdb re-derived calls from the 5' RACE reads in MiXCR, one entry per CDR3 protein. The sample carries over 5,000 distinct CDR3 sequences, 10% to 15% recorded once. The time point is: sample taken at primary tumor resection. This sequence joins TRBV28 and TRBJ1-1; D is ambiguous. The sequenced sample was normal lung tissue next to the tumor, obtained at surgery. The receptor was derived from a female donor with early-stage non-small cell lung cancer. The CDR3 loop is CASSLRLVATEAFF. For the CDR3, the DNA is TGTGCCAGCAGTTTGAGGCTGGTGGCCACTGAAGCTTTCTTT.